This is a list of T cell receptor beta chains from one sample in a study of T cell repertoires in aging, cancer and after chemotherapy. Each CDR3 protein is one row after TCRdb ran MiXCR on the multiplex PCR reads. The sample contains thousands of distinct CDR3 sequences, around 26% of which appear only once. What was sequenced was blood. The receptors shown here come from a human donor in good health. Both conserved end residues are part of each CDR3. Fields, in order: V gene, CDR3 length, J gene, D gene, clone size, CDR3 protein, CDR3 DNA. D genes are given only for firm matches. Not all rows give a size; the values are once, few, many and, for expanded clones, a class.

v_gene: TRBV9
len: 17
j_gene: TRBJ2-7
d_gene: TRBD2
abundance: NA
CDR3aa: CASSVGGLAGEAYEQYF
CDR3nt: TGTGCCAGCAGCGTAGGGGGGCTAGCGGGGGAGGCCTACGAGCAGTACTTC

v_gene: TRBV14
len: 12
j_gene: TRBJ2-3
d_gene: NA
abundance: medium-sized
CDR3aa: CASSPEGYTQYF
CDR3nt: TGTGCCAGCAGCCCGGAGGGGTATACGCAGTATTTT

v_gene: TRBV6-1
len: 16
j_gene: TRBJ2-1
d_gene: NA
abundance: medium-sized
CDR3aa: CASSEAEVSSYNEQFF
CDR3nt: TGTGCCAGCAGTGAAGCGGAGGTCAGCTCCTACAATGAGCAGTTCTTC

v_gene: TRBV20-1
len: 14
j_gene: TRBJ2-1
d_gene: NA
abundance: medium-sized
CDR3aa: CSASKLSSYNEQFF
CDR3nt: TGCAGTGCTAGCAAGCTTAGCTCCTACAATGAGCAGTTCTTC

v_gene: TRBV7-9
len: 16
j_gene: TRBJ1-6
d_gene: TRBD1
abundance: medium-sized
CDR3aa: CASSRYRDRYNSPLHF
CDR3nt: TGTGCCAGCAGCCGATACCGGGACAGATATAATTCACCCCTCCACTTT

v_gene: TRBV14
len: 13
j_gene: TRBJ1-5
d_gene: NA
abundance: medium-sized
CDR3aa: CASSQDLVQPQHF
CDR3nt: TGTGCCAGCAGCCAAGATCTGGTTCAGCCCCAGCATTTT

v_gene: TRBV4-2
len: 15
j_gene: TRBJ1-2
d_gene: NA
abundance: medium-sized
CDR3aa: CASSQEEGSVGGYTF
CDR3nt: TGTGCCAGCAGCCAAGAGGAGGGTAGCGTGGGTGGCTACACCTTC

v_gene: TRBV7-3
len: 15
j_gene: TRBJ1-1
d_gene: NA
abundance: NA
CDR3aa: CASSLVGQGNTEAFF
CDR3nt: TGTGCCAGCAGCTTAGTGGGGCAGGGTAACACTGAAGCTTTCTTT

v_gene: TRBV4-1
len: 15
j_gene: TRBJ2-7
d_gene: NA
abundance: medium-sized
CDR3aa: CASKAVAVDSYEQYF
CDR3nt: TGCGCCAGCAAAGCGGTGGCAGTCGACTCCTACGAGCAGTACTTC

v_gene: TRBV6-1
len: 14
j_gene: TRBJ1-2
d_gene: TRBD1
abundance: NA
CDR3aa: CASRTGGEYYGYTF
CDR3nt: TGTGCCAGCAGGACAGGGGGGGAGTACTATGGCTACACCTTC

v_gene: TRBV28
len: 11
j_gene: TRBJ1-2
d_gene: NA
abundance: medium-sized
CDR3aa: CASSSSKRYTF
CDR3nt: TGTGCCAGCAGCTCCTCGAAGCGCTACACCTTC

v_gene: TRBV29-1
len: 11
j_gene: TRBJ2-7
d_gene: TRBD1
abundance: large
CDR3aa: CSVEDRVKQYF
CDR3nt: TGCAGCGTTGAGGACAGGGTGAAGCAGTACTTC

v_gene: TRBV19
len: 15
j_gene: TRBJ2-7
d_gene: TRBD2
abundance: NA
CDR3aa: CASSRAGRGTYEQYF
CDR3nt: TGTGCCAGTAGTAGAGCGGGGAGAGGGACCTACGAGCAGTACTTC

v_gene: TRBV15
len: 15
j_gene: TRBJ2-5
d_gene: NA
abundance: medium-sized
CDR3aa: CATSRDPQQQETQYF
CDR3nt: TGTGCCACCAGCAGAGATCCCCAGCAACAAGAGACCCAGTACTTC

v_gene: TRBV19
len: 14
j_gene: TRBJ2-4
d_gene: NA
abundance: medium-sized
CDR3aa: CASSISLAKNIQYF
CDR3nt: TGTGCCAGTAGTATATCCTTAGCCAAAAACATTCAGTACTTC

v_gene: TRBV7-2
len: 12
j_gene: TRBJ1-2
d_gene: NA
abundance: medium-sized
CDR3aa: CASSLDGHGYTF
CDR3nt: TGTGCCAGCAGCTTAGATGGTCATGGCTACACCTTC

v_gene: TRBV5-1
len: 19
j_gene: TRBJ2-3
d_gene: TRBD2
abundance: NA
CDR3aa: CASSLTLGTSGRNTDTQYF
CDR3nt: TGCGCCAGCAGCTTGACCCTGGGGACTAGCGGGCGGAACACAGATACGCAGTATTTT

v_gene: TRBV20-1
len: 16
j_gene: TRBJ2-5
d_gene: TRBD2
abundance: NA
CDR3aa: CSARDPGLAGKETQYF
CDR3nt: TGCAGTGCTAGAGACCCTGGACTAGCGGGTAAAGAGACCCAGTACTTC

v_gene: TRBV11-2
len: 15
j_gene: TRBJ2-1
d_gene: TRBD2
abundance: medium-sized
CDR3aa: CASSWASGANNEQFF
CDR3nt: TGTGCCAGCAGCTGGGCCAGCGGGGCGAACAATGAGCAGTTCTTC

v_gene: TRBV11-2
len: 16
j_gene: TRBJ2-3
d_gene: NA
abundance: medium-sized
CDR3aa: CASSSPITKPTDTQYF
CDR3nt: TGTGCCAGCAGCTCCCCGATCACGAAACCCACAGATACGCAGTATTTT

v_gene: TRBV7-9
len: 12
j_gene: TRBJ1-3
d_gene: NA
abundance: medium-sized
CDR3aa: CASEDSGNTIYF
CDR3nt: TGTGCCAGCGAGGACTCTGGAAACACCATATATTTT

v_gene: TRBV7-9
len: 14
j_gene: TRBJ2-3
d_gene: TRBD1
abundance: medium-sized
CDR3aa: CASSLGTGGDTQYF
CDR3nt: TGTGCCAGCAGCTTGGGGACAGGGGGGGATACGCAGTATTTT

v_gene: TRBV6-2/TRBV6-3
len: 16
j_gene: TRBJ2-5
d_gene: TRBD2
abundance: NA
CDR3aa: CASSPPGLAGQETQYF
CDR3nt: TGTGCCAGCAGTCCTCCGGGACTAGCGGGGCAAGAGACCCAGTACTTC

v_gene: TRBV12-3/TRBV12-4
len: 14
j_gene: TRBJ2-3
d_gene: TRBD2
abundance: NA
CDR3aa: CASRTAGGTDTQYF
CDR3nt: TGTGCCAGCAGGACCGCGGGGGGCACAGATACGCAGTATTTT

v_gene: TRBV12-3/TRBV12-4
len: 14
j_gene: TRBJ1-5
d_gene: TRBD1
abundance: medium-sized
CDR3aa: CASSRTGGFQPQHF
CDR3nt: TGTGCCAGCAGCCGGACAGGGGGCTTCCAGCCCCAGCATTTT

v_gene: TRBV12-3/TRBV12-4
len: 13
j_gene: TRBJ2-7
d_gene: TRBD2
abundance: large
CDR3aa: CASSTDGGYEQYF
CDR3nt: TGTGCCAGCAGCACGGACGGGGGGTACGAGCAGTACTTC

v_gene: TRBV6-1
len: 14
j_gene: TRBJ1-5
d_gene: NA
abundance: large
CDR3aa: CASEEGSSNQPQHF
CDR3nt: TGTGCCAGCGAGGAGGGATCTAGCAATCAGCCCCAGCATTTT

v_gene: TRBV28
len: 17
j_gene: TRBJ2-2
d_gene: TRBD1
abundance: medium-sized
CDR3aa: CASSLWGLDRGPGELFF
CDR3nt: TGTGCCAGCAGTTTATGGGGGTTGGACAGGGGGCCCGGGGAGCTGTTTTTT

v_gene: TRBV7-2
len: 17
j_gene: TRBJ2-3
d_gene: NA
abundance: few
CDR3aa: CASSLGVGGGGGDTQYF
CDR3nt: TGTGCCAGCAGCTTAGGGGTAGGGGGGGGGGGGGGAGATACGCAGTATTTT

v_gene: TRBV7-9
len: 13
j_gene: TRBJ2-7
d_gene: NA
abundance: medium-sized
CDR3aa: CASSLAGSYEQYF
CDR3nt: TGTGCCAGCAGCTTAGCGGGCTCCTACGAGCAGTACTTC

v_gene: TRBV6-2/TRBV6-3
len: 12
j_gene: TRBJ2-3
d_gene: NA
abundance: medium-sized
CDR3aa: CASQRAGRTQYF
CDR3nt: TGTGCCAGCCAGCGGGCCGGAAGGACGCAGTATTTT

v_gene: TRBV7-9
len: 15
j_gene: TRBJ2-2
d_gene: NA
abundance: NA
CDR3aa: CARTRTQGEVGELFF
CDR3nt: TGTGCCAGAACCAGAACCCAAGGGGAGGTCGGGGAGCTGTTTTTT

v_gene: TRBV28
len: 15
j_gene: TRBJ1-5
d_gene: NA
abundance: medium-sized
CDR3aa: CATAKQVYSNQPQHF
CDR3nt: TGTGCCACCGCCAAACAGGTCTATAGCAATCAGCCCCAGCATTTT

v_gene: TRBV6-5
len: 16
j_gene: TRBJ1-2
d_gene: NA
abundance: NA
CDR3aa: CASSYSAYPRKGGYTF
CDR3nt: TGTGCCAGCAGTTACTCGGCTTACCCGCGGAAAGGGGGCTACACCTTC

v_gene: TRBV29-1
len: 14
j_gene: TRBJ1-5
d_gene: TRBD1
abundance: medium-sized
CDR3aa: CSVPGQGSNQPQHF
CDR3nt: TGCAGCGTCCCGGGACAGGGTAGCAATCAGCCCCAGCATTTT

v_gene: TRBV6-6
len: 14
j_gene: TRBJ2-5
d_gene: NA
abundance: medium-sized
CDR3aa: CASTPVGDRETQYF
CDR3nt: TGTGCCAGCACCCCCGTGGGAGATCGAGAGACCCAGTACTTC

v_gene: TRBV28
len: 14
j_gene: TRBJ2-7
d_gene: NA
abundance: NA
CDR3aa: CARGGGANLYEQYF
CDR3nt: TGTGCCAGGGGGGGGGGGGCAAATTTATACGAGCAGTACTTC

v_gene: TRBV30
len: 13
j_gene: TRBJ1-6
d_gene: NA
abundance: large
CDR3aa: CAWSPGTNSPLHF
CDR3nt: TGTGCCTGGAGTCCAGGGACTAATTCACCCCTCCACTTT

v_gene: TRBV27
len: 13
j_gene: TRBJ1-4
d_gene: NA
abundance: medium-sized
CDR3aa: CASQGSRGEKLFF
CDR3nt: TGTGCCAGCCAGGGATCAAGGGGGGAAAAACTGTTTTTT

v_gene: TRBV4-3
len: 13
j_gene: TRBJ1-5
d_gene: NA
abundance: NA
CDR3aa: CASSQDPGQPQHF
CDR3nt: TGCGCCAGCAGCCAAGATCCGGGACAGCCCCAGCATTTT

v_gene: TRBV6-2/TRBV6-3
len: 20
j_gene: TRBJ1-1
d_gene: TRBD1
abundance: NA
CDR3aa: CASRMLTMRGRDRENTEAFF
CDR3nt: TGTGCCAGCAGAATGCTCACAATGAGGGGGCGCGATAGGGAGAACACTGAAGCTTTCTTT

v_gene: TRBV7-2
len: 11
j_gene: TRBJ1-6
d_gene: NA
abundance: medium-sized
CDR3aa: CASSYNSPLHF
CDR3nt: TGTGCCAGCAGCTATAATTCACCCCTCCACTTT

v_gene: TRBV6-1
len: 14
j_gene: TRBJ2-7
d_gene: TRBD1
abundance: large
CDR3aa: CASIGTGGPYEQYF
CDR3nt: TGTGCCAGCATAGGGACAGGGGGGCCCTACGAGCAGTACTTC

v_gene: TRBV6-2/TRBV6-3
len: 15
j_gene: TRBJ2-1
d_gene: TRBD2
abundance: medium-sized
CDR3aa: CATLGLAVNYNEQFF
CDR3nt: TGTGCCACCCTCGGACTAGCGGTTAATTACAATGAGCAGTTCTTC

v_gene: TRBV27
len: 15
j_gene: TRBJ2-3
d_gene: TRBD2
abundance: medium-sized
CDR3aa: CASSGGLAGTDTQYF
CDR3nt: TGTGCCAGCAGTGGGGGACTAGCGGGCACAGATACGCAGTATTTT

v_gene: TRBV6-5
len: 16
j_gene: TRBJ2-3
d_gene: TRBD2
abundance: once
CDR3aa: CASSLTGASGGNTQYF
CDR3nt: TGTGCCAGCAGTCTGACAGGGGCTAGCGGGGGGAATACGCAGTATTTT

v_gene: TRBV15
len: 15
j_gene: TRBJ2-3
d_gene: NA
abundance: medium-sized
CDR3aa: CATSRVPLGTDTQYF
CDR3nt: TGTGCCACCAGCAGAGTTCCCCTCGGCACAGATACGCAGTATTTT

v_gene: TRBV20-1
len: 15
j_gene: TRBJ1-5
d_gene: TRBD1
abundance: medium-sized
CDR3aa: CSARSPGQEYQPQHF
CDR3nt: TGCAGTGCTAGGTCACCGGGACAGGAGTATCAGCCCCAGCATTTT

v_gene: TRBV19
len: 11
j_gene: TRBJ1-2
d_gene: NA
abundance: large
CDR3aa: CASSHTWGYTF
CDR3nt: TGTGCCAGTTCACACACGTGGGGCTACACCTTC

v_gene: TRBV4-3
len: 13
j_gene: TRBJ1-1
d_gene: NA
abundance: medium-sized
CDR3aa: CASSPLGVKASFF
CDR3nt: TGCGCCAGCAGCCCCCTAGGAGTCAAAGCGTCTTTCTTT

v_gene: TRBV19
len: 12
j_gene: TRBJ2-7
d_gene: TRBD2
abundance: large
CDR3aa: CASSVGGNEQYF
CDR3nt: TGTGCCAGTAGCGTCGGGGGGAACGAGCAGTACTTC

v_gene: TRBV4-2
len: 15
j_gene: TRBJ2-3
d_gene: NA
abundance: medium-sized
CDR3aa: CASSQRQFVTDTQYF
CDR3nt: TGTGCCAGCAGCCAAAGACAGTTTGTCACAGATACGCAGTATTTT

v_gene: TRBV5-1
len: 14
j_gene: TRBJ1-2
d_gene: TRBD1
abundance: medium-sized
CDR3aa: CASSLGQGTHGYTF
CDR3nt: TGCGCCAGCAGCTTGGGACAGGGGACACATGGCTACACCTTC

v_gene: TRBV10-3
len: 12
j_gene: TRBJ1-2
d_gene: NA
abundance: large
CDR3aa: CAIGEGNYGYTF
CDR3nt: TGTGCCATCGGTGAGGGGAACTATGGCTACACCTTC

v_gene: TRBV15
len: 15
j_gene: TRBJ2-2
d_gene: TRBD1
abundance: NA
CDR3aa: CATSSPGTGTGELFF
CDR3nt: TGTGCCACCAGCAGCCCAGGGACAGGGACCGGGGAGCTGTTTTTT

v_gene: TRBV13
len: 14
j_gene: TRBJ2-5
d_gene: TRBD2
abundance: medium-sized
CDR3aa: CASSTSGAEETQYF
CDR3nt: TGTGCCAGCAGCACTAGCGGGGCGGAAGAGACCCAGTACTTC

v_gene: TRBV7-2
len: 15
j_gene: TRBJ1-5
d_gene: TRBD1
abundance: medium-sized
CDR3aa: CASSPGQAFGQPQHF
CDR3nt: TGTGCCAGCAGCCCGGGACAGGCCTTCGGGCAGCCCCAGCATTTT

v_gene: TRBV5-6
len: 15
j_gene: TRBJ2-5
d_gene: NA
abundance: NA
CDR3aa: CASSSKTGRGETQYF
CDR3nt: TGTGCCAGCAGCTCAAAGACAGGGAGGGGAGAGACCCAGTACTTC

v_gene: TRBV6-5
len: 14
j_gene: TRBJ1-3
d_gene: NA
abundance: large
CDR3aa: CASSRSASGNTIYF
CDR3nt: TGTGCCAGCAGCCGCTCAGCCTCTGGAAACACCATATATTTT

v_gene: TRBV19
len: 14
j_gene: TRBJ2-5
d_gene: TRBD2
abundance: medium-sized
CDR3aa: CASSVSGSRETQYF
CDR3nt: TGTGCCAGTAGTGTTAGCGGGAGTCGGGAGACCCAGTACTTC